Each of the 2 T cell receptor beta chains below was sequenced from the same sample in a study of control samples from healthy donors and cancer patients (dated by TCRdb to about 2020). The library was made by the immunoSEQ multiplex PCR assay. TCRdb mirrors the immuneACCESS table, restricted to in-frame sequences. Some clones are absent from its copies; in checked studies, under half trace to an unresolved V gene, and the reason for the others is unknown. The sample table lists 95,000 to 130,000 clones, 88% of them with a count of one. Less than 3% of the sample is held by the ten biggest clonotypes. The source material was blood. These receptors all come from a woman aged 65 to 85 in good health.

The chain has TRBV5-4 and TRBJ2-7, with 8 bases lining up with TRBD2. The V gene's germline CDR1 is SGHNT and CDR2 YYREEE (reference sequence). Trimming cost V 0 bases and J 3 bases; bases outside gene matches: 8. The CDR3 is 16 amino acids. As DNA, the CDR3 is TGTGCCAGCAGCTTGGATGGCGGGGGGAGCTTCTACGAGCAGTACTTC. Protein: CASSLDGGGSFYEQYF. Variable domain in full (rest from reference TRBV5-4 and TRBJ2-7): ETGVTQSPTHLIKTRGQQVTLRCSSQSGHNTVSWYQQALGQGPQFIFQYYREEENGRGNFPPRFSGLQFPNYSSELNVNALELDDSALYLCASSLDGGGSFYEQYFGPGTRLTVT.

V gene TRBV9 combines with J gene TRBJ1-4; TRBD1 matches at 7 bases. CDR3 length: 18 amino acids. Trimming took 3 bases from V and 1 from J; bases not matched to a gene: 12. Germline CDR1 and CDR2: SGDLS and YYNGEE. CDR3 bases: TGTGCCAGCAGCGCCGGGGAGGGGGCTGTGGGAACTAATGAAAAACTGTTTTTT. It yields the protein CASSAGEGAVGTNEKLFF.